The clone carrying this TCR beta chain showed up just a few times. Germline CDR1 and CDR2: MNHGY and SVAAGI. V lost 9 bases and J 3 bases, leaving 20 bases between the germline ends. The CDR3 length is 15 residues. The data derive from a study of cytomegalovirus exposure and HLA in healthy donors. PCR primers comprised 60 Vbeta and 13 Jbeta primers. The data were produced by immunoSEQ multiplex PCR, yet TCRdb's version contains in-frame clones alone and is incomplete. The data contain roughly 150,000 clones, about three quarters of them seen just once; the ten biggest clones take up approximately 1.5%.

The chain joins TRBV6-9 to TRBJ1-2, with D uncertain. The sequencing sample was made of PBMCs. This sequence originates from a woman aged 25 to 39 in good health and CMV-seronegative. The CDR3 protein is CASQPQGRRYYGYTF. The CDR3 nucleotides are TGTGCCAGTCAGCCCCAAGGGAGGAGGTACTATGGCTACACCTTC.